This entry is about one T cell receptor beta chain. The antigen is unknown. A multiplex PCR was run with 60 Vbeta primers and 13 Jbeta primers. Data came from immunoSEQ multiplex PCR; TCRdb stores just in-frame clones and leaves some out. The sample holds 120,000 to 150,000 clones; roughly four fifths are singletons and the top ten take 3%. This sample is part of a study of cytomegalovirus exposure and HLA in healthy donors. Study outcomes and limitations: Altogether, 150 to 200 TCR beta chains were recorded as cytomegalovirus-associated. Common viral pathogens seemed to be connected with several of the most significant clusters, according to a later analysis. High specificity and sensitivity for cytomegalovirus status were reported for the classifier.

V gave up 4 bases and J gave up 3 bases; unmatched junction bases: 3. The germline CDR1 and CDR2 sequences are MGHRA and YSYEKL. This CDR3 contains 15 residues. Sequenced material: PBMCs. The clonotype was recovered from a man aged 40-49 years in good health and CMV-seropositive. The gene calls are TRBV4-1 and TRBJ2-1; TRBD2 agrees at 10 bases. CDR3: CASSPGLADYNEQFF. The CDR3 DNA sequence: TGCGCCAGCAGCCCTGGACTAGCGGACTACAATGAGCAGTTCTTC.